This T cell receptor (beta chain) emerged from a study of OX40 agonist ivuxolimab in advanced cancers. Points from the study as a whole: Expanded peripheral T cell antigen specificity was not determined.

Germline assignment: CDR1 MNHEY and CDR2 SVGAGI. Trimming removed 6 bases at V and 3 bases at J, with 9 bases between. The CDR3 runs 13 residues. Generated by immunoSEQ multiplex PCR, the TCRdb table keeps only in-frame clones and is missing some. Of tens of thousands of clones in the sample, roughly 86% were seen once. About this clone itself: Its antigen remains unidentified.

Patients with autoimmune history or systemic immunosuppression were excluded. This clonotype was sampled from an adult with an advanced solid tumor such as melanoma, head and neck, liver or kidney cancer. The specimen was CD4+ or CD8+ T cells sorted from blood, collected in a trial of the OX40 agonist ivuxolimab. The genes are TRBV6-5 and TRBJ1-5; maybe TRBD1 (5 bases). The CDR3: CASRDSYNQPQHF. In nucleotides, the CDR3 is TGTGCCAGCAGAGACAGTTACAATCAGCCCCAGCATTTT.